The 12 T cell receptor beta chains given below trace back to one sample, sequenced in a study of blood T cells in healthy people across ages. Through a sample-barcoded 5' primer and a J-beta primer mix, a second PCR was run for roughly 6 to 11 cycles. TCRdb re-called the 5' RACE reads through MiXCR, storing one row per CDR3 protein. This table has more than 600,000 distinct CDR3 sequences, 20% to 25% appearing once. These data were also filed under a second study, of T cells of mothers and their children.

Sequenced: blood. These receptors came from a boy younger than 18 in good health.

The V gene is TRBV4-3, the J gene TRBJ2-7, with a weak D call TRBD1 (9 bases). V lost 7 bases to trimming and J lost 0 bases, with 16 bases between them. The CDR3 runs to 15 residues. The germline CDR1 and CDR2 sequences are LGHNA and YSLEER. The CDR3 is CASTGGDRASYEQYF. The CDR3 coding sequence is TGCGCCAGCACCGGGGGGGACAGGGCCTCCTACGAGCAGTACTTC.

The V and J genes are TRBV20-1 and TRBJ2-1, with a weak D call TRBD1 (6 bases). The assigned J gene may be wrong: the sequence end matches TRBJ2-7 better. This CDR3 is built from 13 residues. Germline V lookup: CDR1 DFQATT, CDR2 SNEGSKA (reference sequence). The CDR3 loop reads CSAREDSLYEQYF. CDR3 nucleotides: TGCAGTGCTAGAGAGGACAGCCTTTACGAGCAGTACTTC.

The rearrangement joins TRBV12-3 or TRBV12-4 to TRBJ1-4, with 10 bases fitting TRBD1. This CDR3 region has 19 residues. Trimming took 4 bases from V and 0 from J; bases not matched to a gene: 11. This CDR3 is CASSSSTGTGVATNEKLFF. The CDR3 DNA reads TGTGCCAGCAGTTCCTCAACCGGGACAGGGGTTGCAACTAATGAAAAACTGTTTTTT.

This chain connects TRBV14 to TRBJ2-7; no firm D call. This CDR3 region has 15 residues. Germline loops: CDR1 SGHDN, CDR2 FVKESK. Deletions cut 0 bases from V and 1 base from J, with 10 bases between. CDR3 DNA sequence: TGTGCCAGCAGCCAAGACGGCTTAAAATCCTACGAGCAGTACTTC. Translated: CASSQDGLKSYEQYF.

The chain joins TRBV29-1 to TRBJ2-2, with 11 positions matching TRBD1. Germline CDR1 and CDR2: SQVTM and ANQGSEA. This CDR3 has 14 residues. J was trimmed by 10 bases and V by 6 bases; bases with no gene match: 10. In nucleotides, the CDR3 is TGCAGCGTGGGGACAGGGGGAAAAAGCGCGGAGCTGTTTTTT. Amino acid sequence: CSVGTGGKSAELFF.

This rearrangement joins TRBV15 to TRBJ1-5; D not certain. V was cut by 4 bases and J by 1 base, with 5 bases left in between. Looked up from germline, CDR1 is LNHNV and CDR2 is YYDKDF (reference sequence). This CDR3 has 13 residues. CDR3 DNA sequence: TGTGCCACCAGCAAAAACAGCAATCAGCCCCAGCATTTT. Amino acid sequence: CATSKNSNQPQHF.

The table lists this clonotype with a few counts. CDR3 protein: CASSLTGGNRVYEQYF. The CDR3 DNA follows: TGTGCCAGCAGTCTCACAGGGGGCAATCGGGTCTACGAGCAGTACTTC. The chain carries TRBV27 and TRBJ2-7, with TRBD1 matching 9 bases. J gave up 3 bases and V 5 bases, and 11 bases lay outside the gene matches. Germline lookup yields CDR1 MNHEY and CDR2 SMNVEV (reference sequence). There are 16 residues in the CDR3.

The chain joins TRBV7-9 to TRBJ2-3; D gene uncertain. With 4 bases removed from V and 0 bases from J, the gap between germline ends came to 14 bases. There are 16 residues in the CDR3. Germline V gives CDR1 SEHNR, CDR2 FQNEAQ (reference sequence). This CDR3 is CASSSKFGTSTDTQYF. The CDR3 DNA reads TGTGCCAGCAGCTCAAAATTCGGAACTAGCACAGATACGCAGTATTTT.

This clonotype has at least ten counts. Here the CDR3 DNA reads TGTGCCAGCAGTGAATTTCAAGGCAGGGTAGTGAGTGAGCAGTTCTTC. It encodes CASSEFQGRVVSEQFF. The chain is built from TRBV6-1 and TRBJ2-1; D may be TRBD1 (5 bases). V dropped 2 bases and J dropped 9 bases, with 20 bases sitting between them. The CDR3 covers 16 residues. The V gene's germline CDR1 is MNHNS and CDR2 SASEGT.

This clonotype has only a few counts. This chain connects TRBV6-2 or TRBV6-3 to TRBJ2-4, with 14 positions matching TRBD2. The CDR3 length is 20 residues. Germline V gene data show CDR1 as MNHEY and CDR2 as SVGEGT. V shed 5 bases and J 0 bases; nucleotides not matched to a gene: 12. Here the CDR3 DNA reads TGTGCCAGCAGTCCCCGACTAGCGGGGGGGCCGGAGAAAGCCAAAAACATTCAGTACTTC. Translation gives CASSPRLAGGPEKAKNIQYF.

This clonotype was observed a few times. The chain carries TRBV29-1 and TRBJ2-4; D is perhaps TRBD2 (5 bases). Germline V gene sequence: CDR1 SQVTM, CDR2 ANQGSEA. This CDR3 is 13 amino acids long. V was clipped by 3 bases and J by 3 bases, with 9 bases between them. The CDR3 reads CSVEGEGKNIQYF. CDR3 nucleotides: TGCAGCGTTGAGGGAGAAGGCAAAAACATTCAGTACTTC.

This clonotype occurred a few times. The genes are TRBV12-3 or TRBV12-4 and TRBJ1-2; the D is unclear. This CDR3 region has 13 residues. Trimming took 7 bases from V and 1 from J, leaving 10 bases between them. DNA of the CDR3: TGTGCCAGCACCCTGGACCTTAACTATGGCTACACCTTC. Its protein is CASTLDLNYGYTF.